What follows are 3 T cell receptor beta chains derived from one specimen sequenced in a study of control samples from healthy donors and cancer patients. Clones were read by immunoSEQ multiplex PCR, and TCRdb kept only the in-frame ones, dropping some. This sample has about 34,000 clones, with around 87% found just once. Material: PBMCs. These receptor sequences come from a woman aged 40 to 50 with lung cancer.

The chain uses TRBV6-6 and TRBJ2-5, with TRBD1 matching 8 bases. J gave up 2 bases and V 7 bases, and 9 bases lay outside the gene matches. The germline V gene encodes CDR1 MNHNY and CDR2 SVGAGI (reference sequence). This CDR3 has 15 amino acids. The CDR3 DNA reads as TGTGCCAGCATTAAGGACAGGGCACCTCAAGAGACCCAGTACTTC. Amino acids: CASIKDRAPQETQYF.

V usage is TRBV2 and J usage is TRBJ1-1; D might be TRBD1 (5 bases). The CDR3 runs to 15 residues. Germline V lookup: CDR1 SNHLY, CDR2 FYNNEI. V shed 3 bases and J shed 1 base, with 12 bases lying between them. CDR3 residues: CASSEEGTGNTEAFF. The CDR3 bases are TGTGCCAGCAGTGAGGAGGGGACGGGGAACACTGAAGCTTTCTTT.

This clone was picked up a small number of times. The chain carries TRBV7-9 and TRBJ2-5; 16 bases line up with TRBD2. With V trimmed by 5 bases and J by 5 bases, 5 bases remained unmatched. CDR1 is SEHNR and CDR2 is FQNEAQ in the germline V gene (reference sequence). The CDR3 has 16 amino acids. The CDR3: CASSLGLAGGLETQYF. CDR3 nucleotides: TGTGCCAGCAGCCTGGGACTAGCGGGGGGGCTGGAGACCCAGTACTTC. The complete variable domain, with remaining parts taken from reference TRBV7-9 and TRBJ2-5, reads DTGVSQNPRHKITKRGQNVTFRCDPISEHNRLYWYRQTLGQGPEFLTYFQNEAQLEKSRLLSDRFSAERPKGSFSTLEIQRTEQGDSAMYLCASSLGLAGGLETQYFGPGTRLLVL.